Below, one T cell receptor beta chain is given with its context. Its antigen is unknown. The data derive from a study of OX40 agonist ivuxolimab in advanced cancers. Study-level information: Administration of intravenous ivuxolimab to patients occurred every 2 weeks at 0.01 to 10 mg/kg. Findings and caveats of the study: The antigen specificity of the peripheral T cells (those that were expanded) was not determined. Among the least clonally expanded were partial responders at 0.1-3.0 mg/kg.

CDR1 and CDR2 from the germline V gene are SGHAT and FQNNGV. CDR3 length equals 17 residues. V was clipped by 1 base and J by 5 bases; unmatched bases: 3. Generated by immunoSEQ multiplex PCR, the TCRdb table keeps only in-frame clones and is missing some. The table lists nearly 25,000 clones, roughly 78% of them singletons. Blood draws occurred at baseline, cycle 4 day 1, and cycle 7 day 1. This sequence joins TRBV11-2 and TRBJ2-4; the match to TRBD2 covers 15 bases. Sequences were derived from CD4+ or CD8+ T cells sorted from blood, sampled in a trial of the OX40 agonist ivuxolimab. The sequence came from an adult with an advanced solid tumor such as melanoma, head and neck, liver or kidney cancer. The CDR3 is CASSLGGLAGGQNIQYF. DNA of the CDR3: TGTGCCAGCAGCTTAGGTGGACTAGCGGGAGGGCAAAACATTCAGTACTTC.